The T cell receptor (beta chain) under discussion was sequenced for a study of CD8+ T cells in alopecia areata. Study-level findings and limits: Tofacitinib produced a significant decrease in scalp clonality and in expanded CD8+ clones among the top 100.

The CDR3 runs to 12 residues. The V gene lost 5 bases and the J gene lost 4 bases, with 9 bases spanning the gap. Germline assignment: CDR1 SNHLY and CDR2 FYNNEI. Documented treatment: oral pan-JAK inhibitor, 5-10 mg twice daily. Reverse transcribed after extraction, RNA yielded cDNA as the sequencing template. Profiled with immunoSEQ multiplex PCR; TCRdb holds only in-frame clones, not every one. The sample lists 150,000 to 250,000 clones, 55% to 75% occurring once. This clone was picked up one time. What it binds is unknown. The chain employs TRBV2 and TRBJ2-7; the D gene is possibly TRBD1 (6 bases). This specimen was CD4+ T cells sorted from blood, taken at week 24, from a patient treated with tofacitinib. The receptor was isolated from a human donor with alopecia areata. The CDR3 region is CASSKQGYEQYF. The CDR3 DNA follows: TGTGCCAGCAGTAAACAGGGTTACGAGCAGTACTTC. Filled out from reference TRBV2 and TRBJ2-7, the complete variable domain reads EPEVTQTPSHQVTQMGQEVILRCVPISNHLYFYWYRQILGQKVEFLVSFYNNEISEKSEIFDDQFSVERPDGSNFTLKIRSTKLEDSAMYFCASSKQGYEQYFGPGTRLTVT.